This T cell receptor (beta chain) was captured in a study of OX40 agonist ivuxolimab in advanced cancers. Assay: immunoSEQ multiplex PCR; the TCRdb copy retains only in-frame clones and omits some. The sample includes tens of thousands of clones, roughly 90% seen only once; the top ten take roughly 0.67%. The CDR3 has 12 amino acids. With 0 bases removed from V and 6 bases from J, the gap between germline ends came to 7 bases. Germline V CDR1 and CDR2: GTSNPN, SVGIG (reference sequence). This clone was counted only a few times. This clonotype originated in an adult with an advanced solid tumor such as melanoma, head and neck, liver or kidney cancer. Sequences were derived from CD4+ or CD8+ T cells sorted from blood, sampled in a trial of the OX40 agonist ivuxolimab. The chain uses TRBV30 and TRBJ2-3; D is unclear. The CDR3: CAWSVRADTQYF. The CDR3 nucleotides read TGTGCCTGGAGTGTACGAGCGGATACGCAGTATTTT.